This T cell receptor (beta chain) comes out of a study of CD8 T cells in ankylosing spondylitis. General study findings and limits: Clones linked to disease were reported to show significant enrichment in matched ankylosing spondylitis synovial fluid.

TCRdb re-analysed the 5' RACE reads in MiXCR, keeping a single row per CDR3 protein. The table has roughly 250,000 distinct CDR3 sequences, around 7.8% seen once. This clonotype was seen more than once but under ten times. Its matching antigen is unknown. Germline V gives CDR1 GTSNPN, CDR2 SVGIG (reference sequence). Trimming cost V 0 bases and J 6 bases, with 15 bases left between them. The CDR3 consists of 14 residues. Sequencing was done on a sample of blood, either unsorted or a sorted T cell fraction (not recorded which). The J gene is TRBJ2-7, the V gene TRBV30; TRBD2 is a possible D gene (6 bases). This TCR came from a male donor with ankylosing spondylitis or in good health (not recorded which). The CDR3 DNA sequence: TGTGCCTGGAGTGTGTCTAGCGTAACCTCCGAGCAGTACTTC. This gives the protein CAWSVSSVTSEQYF.